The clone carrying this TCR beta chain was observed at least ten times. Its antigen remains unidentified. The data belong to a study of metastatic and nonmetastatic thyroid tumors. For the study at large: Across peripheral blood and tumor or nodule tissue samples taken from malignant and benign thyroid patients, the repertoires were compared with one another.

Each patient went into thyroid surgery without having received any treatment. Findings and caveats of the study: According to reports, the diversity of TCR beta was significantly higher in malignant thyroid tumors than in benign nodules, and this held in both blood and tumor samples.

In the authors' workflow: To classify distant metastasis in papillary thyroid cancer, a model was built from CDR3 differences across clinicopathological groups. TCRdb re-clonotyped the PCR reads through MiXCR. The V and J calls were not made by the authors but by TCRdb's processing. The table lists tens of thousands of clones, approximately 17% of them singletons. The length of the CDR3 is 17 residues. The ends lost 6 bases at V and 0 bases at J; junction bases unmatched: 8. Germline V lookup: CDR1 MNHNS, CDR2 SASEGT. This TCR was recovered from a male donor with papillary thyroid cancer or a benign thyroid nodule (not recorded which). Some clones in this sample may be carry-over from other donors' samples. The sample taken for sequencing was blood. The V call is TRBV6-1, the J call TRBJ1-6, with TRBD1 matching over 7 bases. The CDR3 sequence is CASRLRQGFSYNSPLHF. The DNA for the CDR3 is TGTGCCAGCAGATTGAGACAGGGCTTCTCCTATAATTCACCCCTCCACTTT.